This is a list of T cell receptor beta chains from one sample in a study of blood T cell repertoires in COVID-19. Generated by immunoSEQ multiplex PCR, the TCRdb table keeps only in-frame clones and is missing some. Of some 170,000 clones listed, approximately 88% were seen once; the top ten hold 1.6%. Input material: peripheral blood. These receptors came from a woman aged 50 to 65 with acute or convalescent COVID-19. Both conserved end residues are part of each CDR3. The D gene is left open where the match is weak. Not every row has a clone size; where given, it reads once, few, many or a size class.

CDR3 DNA: TGTGCCAGCTCACCGTTCCCGGGACAGGGAAGAACTAACTATGGCTACACCTTC
CDR3 protein: CASSPFPGQGRTNYGYTF
V gene: TRBV18
clone size: NA
D gene: TRBD1
J gene: TRBJ1-2

CDR3 DNA: TGTGCCAGCAGCCTAACAGGGGCGAAAAACTACGAGCAGTACTTC
CDR3 protein: CASSLTGAKNYEQYF
V gene: TRBV7-2
clone size: NA
D gene: TRBD1
J gene: TRBJ2-7

CDR3 DNA: TGTGCCAGCAGCTTAGTACAGGGTGGCAATGAGCAGTTCTTC
CDR3 protein: CASSLVQGGNEQFF
V gene: TRBV11-3
clone size: few
D gene: NA
J gene: TRBJ2-1

CDR3 DNA: TGTGCCAGCTCACAGGGGGCAGAGGGGAACACTGAAGCTTTCTTT
CDR3 protein: CASSQGAEGNTEAFF
V gene: TRBV18
clone size: NA
D gene: TRBD1
J gene: TRBJ1-1

CDR3 DNA: TGTGCCAGCAGCTTTTCGGCAGGAGGTAACTATGGCTACACCTTC
CDR3 protein: CASSFSAGGNYGYTF
V gene: TRBV5-6
clone size: NA
D gene: NA
J gene: TRBJ1-2

CDR3 DNA: TGTGCCAGCAGTTTCGCAGGGATTAATGGCTACACCTTC
CDR3 protein: CASSFAGINGYTF
V gene: TRBV12-3/TRBV12-4
clone size: NA
D gene: NA
J gene: TRBJ1-2

CDR3 DNA: TGTGCCAGCAGCGCCACTAGCGAACCCTACAATGAGCAGTTCTTC
CDR3 protein: CASSATSEPYNEQFF
V gene: TRBV9
clone size: few
D gene: TRBD2
J gene: TRBJ2-1

CDR3 DNA: TGTGCCAGCAGCCTTAGTGTGTCCTACGAGCAGTACTTC
CDR3 protein: CASSLSVSYEQYF
V gene: TRBV7-2
clone size: once
D gene: NA
J gene: TRBJ2-7

CDR3 DNA: TGTGCCAGCAGCCGCTACCCCGGACAGTTCTTCTCCTACGAGCAGTACTTC
CDR3 protein: CASSRYPGQFFSYEQYF
V gene: TRBV21-1
clone size: NA
D gene: NA
J gene: TRBJ2-7

CDR3 DNA: TGTGCCAGCAGTTTATGGAGGGAGAACACTGAAGCTTTCTTT
CDR3 protein: CASSLWRENTEAFF
V gene: TRBV27
clone size: NA
D gene: NA
J gene: TRBJ1-1

CDR3 DNA: TGTGCCAGCAGCTTAGGGGCAGGGGAAGGCTACACCTTC
CDR3 protein: CASSLGAGEGYTF
V gene: TRBV13
clone size: NA
D gene: NA
J gene: TRBJ1-2

CDR3 DNA: TGTGCCAGTAGAACAGCCTTATGGCCCGGGGAGCTGTTTTTT
CDR3 protein: CASRTALWPGELFF
V gene: TRBV19
clone size: NA
D gene: NA
J gene: TRBJ2-2

CDR3 DNA: TGCGCCAGCACTCCGGGACTAGGGGTGGAGACCCAGTACTTC
CDR3 protein: CASTPGLGVETQYF
V gene: TRBV5-1
clone size: NA
D gene: TRBD2
J gene: TRBJ2-5

CDR3 DNA: TGTGCCAGCAGCTTGGTGGGGGGGAACACTGAAGCTTTCTTT
CDR3 protein: CASSLVGGNTEAFF
V gene: TRBV5-8
clone size: NA
D gene: NA
J gene: TRBJ1-1

CDR3 DNA: TGTGCCAGCCAAAACAGGGGCCCTAATGAAAAACTGTTTTTT
CDR3 protein: CASQNRGPNEKLFF
V gene: TRBV19
clone size: NA
D gene: TRBD1
J gene: TRBJ1-4

CDR3 DNA: TGTGCCAGCAGCGTAGGGAGCGCGAACAATGAGCAGTTCTTC
CDR3 protein: CASSVGSANNEQFF
V gene: TRBV9
clone size: NA
D gene: NA
J gene: TRBJ2-1

CDR3 DNA: TGTGCCAGCAGCCACCCGGCTAGCGGGAGGGCCAATGAGCAGTTCTTC
CDR3 protein: CASSHPASGRANEQFF
V gene: TRBV7-8
clone size: NA
D gene: TRBD2
J gene: TRBJ2-1

CDR3 DNA: TGTGCCAGCAGTACCGGGGAGGAGGAGACCCAGTACTTC
CDR3 protein: CASSTGEEETQYF
V gene: TRBV6-2/TRBV6-3
clone size: NA
D gene: NA
J gene: TRBJ2-5

CDR3 DNA: TGTGCCAGCAGCAACCCGACTAGCAGCTCTGAGCAGTTCTTC
CDR3 protein: CASSNPTSSSEQFF
V gene: TRBV11-2
clone size: NA
D gene: TRBD2
J gene: TRBJ2-1

CDR3 DNA: TGTGCCAGCGAGAAAGGGGCAGACCCTAAGCAGTACTTC
CDR3 protein: CASEKGADPKQYF
V gene: TRBV2
clone size: NA
D gene: NA
J gene: TRBJ2-7

CDR3 DNA: TGTGCCAGCTCGTCTTGGGACAGTAATAATTCACCCCTCCACTTT
CDR3 protein: CASSSWDSNNSPLHF
V gene: TRBV27
clone size: NA
D gene: TRBD1
J gene: TRBJ1-6

CDR3 DNA: TGTGCCAGCAGTTACTTGACAGACGTACGCGAAAAACTGTTTTTT
CDR3 protein: CASSYLTDVREKLFF
V gene: TRBV6-5
clone size: NA
D gene: NA
J gene: TRBJ1-4

CDR3 DNA: TGTGCCAGCAGCTTAAGCAGGAACTATGGCTACACCTTC
CDR3 protein: CASSLSRNYGYTF
V gene: TRBV11-2
clone size: NA
D gene: NA
J gene: TRBJ1-2

CDR3 DNA: TGTGCCAGCAGGTTCGGACAGGCGGAACTGTTTTTT
CDR3 protein: CASRFGQAELFF
V gene: TRBV12-3/TRBV12-4
clone size: NA
D gene: TRBD1
J gene: TRBJ1-4

CDR3 DNA: TGTGCCAGCAGCCGGGGACAGGGGGTCGAGCAGTACTTC
CDR3 protein: CASSRGQGVEQYF
V gene: TRBV5-4
clone size: NA
D gene: TRBD1
J gene: TRBJ2-7

CDR3 DNA: TGTGCCAGCAGCGCGTACCACCCAACCTCTGGAAACACCATATATTTT
CDR3 protein: CASSAYHPTSGNTIYF
V gene: TRBV5-4
clone size: NA
D gene: NA
J gene: TRBJ1-3

CDR3 DNA: TGTGCCAGTATACGGGGTAGCGGGGTCACAGATACGCAGTATTTT
CDR3 protein: CASIRGSGVTDTQYF
V gene: TRBV11-1
clone size: NA
D gene: TRBD2
J gene: TRBJ2-3

CDR3 DNA: TGCGCCAGCAGCCCGACTACTCTCGCGAACACCGGGGAGCTGTTTTTT
CDR3 protein: CASSPTTLANTGELFF
V gene: TRBV4-3
clone size: NA
D gene: NA
J gene: TRBJ2-2

CDR3 DNA: TGCGCCAGCAGCCTACAGGGGCGGTTCGATGAAAAACTGTTTTTT
CDR3 protein: CASSLQGRFDEKLFF
V gene: TRBV4-1
clone size: NA
D gene: TRBD1
J gene: TRBJ1-4

CDR3 DNA: TGTGCCACCAGTGATTTGAGGGGGGGCTACACCTTC
CDR3 protein: CATSDLRGGYTF
V gene: TRBV24-1
clone size: NA
D gene: NA
J gene: TRBJ1-2

CDR3 DNA: TGTGCCAGCAGTTCCAACAGGGGCCGCGGCTACACCTTC
CDR3 protein: CASSSNRGRGYTF
V gene: TRBV27
clone size: NA
D gene: TRBD1
J gene: TRBJ1-2

CDR3 DNA: TGCGCCAGCAGCTTGAGGAGCGGGAAAGAGACCCAGTACTTC
CDR3 protein: CASSLRSGKETQYF
V gene: TRBV5-1
clone size: NA
D gene: TRBD2
J gene: TRBJ2-5

CDR3 DNA: TGTGCCAGCAGTTACGACAGGGTGGGTACGAGAGCTTTCTTT
CDR3 protein: CASSYDRVGTRAFF
V gene: TRBV6-5
clone size: NA
D gene: TRBD1
J gene: TRBJ1-1

CDR3 DNA: TGTGCCAGCAGTTCCGGGGGTTATACCGGGGAGCTGTTTTTT
CDR3 protein: CASSSGGYTGELFF
V gene: TRBV7-9
clone size: NA
D gene: NA
J gene: TRBJ2-2

CDR3 DNA: TGTGCCGGTGACCCCCGGGGAGGCGGTCATGAAGCTTTCTTT
CDR3 protein: CAGDPRGGGHEAFF
V gene: TRBV27
clone size: NA
D gene: NA
J gene: TRBJ1-1

CDR3 DNA: TGTGCCAGCAGCCCGGAGACTAGCGGGGGGCCCTGGGATACGCAGTATTTT
CDR3 protein: CASSPETSGGPWDTQYF
V gene: TRBV7-2
clone size: NA
D gene: TRBD2
J gene: TRBJ2-3

CDR3 DNA: TGCGCCAGCAGCGGGACAGGGTCGAACACTGAAGCTTTCTTT
CDR3 protein: CASSGTGSNTEAFF
V gene: TRBV5-1
clone size: NA
D gene: TRBD1
J gene: TRBJ1-1

CDR3 DNA: TGTGCCAGCAGCTTATATATGGGCCACTATGGCTACACCTTC
CDR3 protein: CASSLYMGHYGYTF
V gene: TRBV7-6
clone size: NA
D gene: NA
J gene: TRBJ1-2

CDR3 DNA: TGTGCCAGCAGTTCGACAGGGGTGGGCCCCACTGAAGCTTTCTTT
CDR3 protein: CASSSTGVGPTEAFF
V gene: TRBV6-6
clone size: NA
D gene: TRBD1
J gene: TRBJ1-1

CDR3 DNA: TGTGCCAGTAGTATAACAGGGCCCGGGGAGCTGTTTTTT
CDR3 protein: CASSITGPGELFF
V gene: TRBV19
clone size: NA
D gene: NA
J gene: TRBJ2-2

CDR3 DNA: TGTGCCAGCTCACCACAAGTTGGACAGGGGACTGAAGCTTTCTTT
CDR3 protein: CASSPQVGQGTEAFF
V gene: TRBV18
clone size: NA
D gene: TRBD1
J gene: TRBJ1-1

CDR3 DNA: TGTGCCAGCAGCCCAATGACAGCCTCACCTTCTGGAAACACCATATATTTT
CDR3 protein: CASSPMTASPSGNTIYF
V gene: TRBV5-4
clone size: NA
D gene: NA
J gene: TRBJ1-3

CDR3 DNA: TGTGCCAGCAGCGCAGACGACGCGGCAGAGACCCAGTACTTC
CDR3 protein: CASSADDAAETQYF
V gene: TRBV9
clone size: NA
D gene: NA
J gene: TRBJ2-5

CDR3 DNA: TGTGCCAGCAGTTACTTTGCACAAGGAAGAGGGGGCTACACCTTC
CDR3 protein: CASSYFAQGRGGYTF
V gene: TRBV6-5
clone size: NA
D gene: NA
J gene: TRBJ1-2

CDR3 DNA: TGTGCCAGCAGCTTGGGGGGGGAAGGTTTTGAACCCCTCCACTTT
CDR3 protein: CASSLGGEGFEPLHF
V gene: TRBV5-4
clone size: NA
D gene: NA
J gene: TRBJ1-6

CDR3 DNA: TGCGCCAGCAGCATCCCACTAGCGGGAGTAGAAGATACGCAGTATTTT
CDR3 protein: CASSIPLAGVEDTQYF
V gene: TRBV5-1
clone size: NA
D gene: TRBD2
J gene: TRBJ2-3

CDR3 DNA: TGTGCCACCAGCAGTACAGGGAACACTGAAGCTTTCTTT
CDR3 protein: CATSSTGNTEAFF
V gene: TRBV15
clone size: NA
D gene: NA
J gene: TRBJ1-1

CDR3 DNA: TGTGCCAGCAGCTCCGACAGGGATCAGCCCCAGCATTTT
CDR3 protein: CASSSDRDQPQHF
V gene: TRBV5-8
clone size: NA
D gene: TRBD1
J gene: TRBJ1-5

CDR3 DNA: TGTGCCAGCAGTCCCGCAGGGGAGTATGGCTACACCTTC
CDR3 protein: CASSPAGEYGYTF
V gene: TRBV6-5
clone size: NA
D gene: NA
J gene: TRBJ1-2

CDR3 DNA: TGTGCCAGCAGTTACTCGACTCCGCAGGGAAGGGACGGGGAGCTGTTTTTT
CDR3 protein: CASSYSTPQGRDGELFF
V gene: TRBV6-2/TRBV6-3
clone size: NA
D gene: NA
J gene: TRBJ2-2

CDR3 DNA: TGTGCCTGGAGTGGGGTGGGACTTAGTTCACCCCTCCACTTT
CDR3 protein: CAWSGVGLSSPLHF
V gene: TRBV30
clone size: NA
D gene: NA
J gene: TRBJ1-6

CDR3 DNA: TGTGCCAGCTCTCGCTATGCGGGACAGGGGGACACTGAAGCTTTCTTT
CDR3 protein: CASSRYAGQGDTEAFF
V gene: TRBV18
clone size: NA
D gene: TRBD1
J gene: TRBJ1-1

CDR3 DNA: TGTGCCAGCAGTATGAGTCTATACGAGCAGTACTTC
CDR3 protein: CASSMSLYEQYF
V gene: TRBV21-1
clone size: NA
D gene: NA
J gene: TRBJ2-7

CDR3 DNA: TGTGCCAGCAGCAAATGCCCTGTATGGCGGTCTCGCGACTACACCTTC
CDR3 protein: CASSKCPVWRSRDYTF
V gene: TRBV21-1
clone size: NA
D gene: NA
J gene: TRBJ1-2

CDR3 DNA: TGTGCCAGCAGCCAAATTAGCGGTCCTACCCACTTT
CDR3 protein: CASSQISGPTHF
V gene: TRBV14
clone size: once
D gene: NA
J gene: TRBJ1-6

CDR3 DNA: TGTGCCAGCAGCTTGACCGGGACAGGGGACACCGGGGAGCTGTTTTTT
CDR3 protein: CASSLTGTGDTGELFF
V gene: TRBV5-4
clone size: NA
D gene: TRBD1
J gene: TRBJ2-2

CDR3 DNA: TGTGCCAGCAGACCCGGACAGCTTCGGGATGAGCAGTTCTTC
CDR3 protein: CASRPGQLRDEQFF
V gene: TRBV5-4
clone size: NA
D gene: NA
J gene: TRBJ2-1